The rows below give T cell receptor beta chains drawn from one sample of a study of T cell repertoires in cytomegalovirus infection. TCRdb re-derived calls from the reads in MiXCR, one entry per CDR3 protein. The sample gives roughly 320,000 distinct CDR3 sequences, 9.6% of which show up once; 2% to 3% is in the top ten. Sequencing input: PBMCs. The receptors here all came from a human donor in good health (CMV status not recorded). Some clones in this sample may be carry-over from other donors' samples. Both conserved end residues are trimmed from each CDR3. The listing skips clone size in some rows; elsewhere it reads once, few, many or a size class.

TRBJ2-2 | many | TRBV2 | ASTGARADTGELF
TRBJ1-2 | - | TRBV2 | ASKKKAGDFYGYT
TRBJ2-1 | many | TRBV18 | ASSPGTSGAYNEQF
TRBJ2-1 | many | TRBV24-1 | ATSDVGGANEQF
TRBJ2-1 | many | TRBV27 | ASSLAGETSERF
TRBJ2-2 | many | TRBV12-3/TRBV12-4 | ASSLTGFSGELF
TRBJ2-5 | - | TRBV29-1 | SVEASGGTQY
TRBJ2-5 | - | TRBV28 | ATQSDRAFQETQY
TRBJ2-2 | few | TRBV11-3 | ASSIDFTGELF
TRBJ1-2 | many | TRBV28 | ASSPGMYGYT
TRBJ1-6 | few | TRBV20-1 | SARTGVNNSPLH
TRBJ2-4 | few | TRBV12-3/TRBV12-4 | ASSLRQALAKNIQY
TRBJ1-2 | - | TRBV29-1 | SVDRDRGSGYT
TRBJ1-5 | many | TRBV7-9 | ASSLVLGDSSNQPQH
TRBJ1-5 | many | TRBV18 | ASSLEGPGGNQPQH
TRBJ2-1 | many | TRBV28 | ASSHPSGASYNEQF
TRBJ2-6 | many | TRBV19 | ASSILVEPSWGSSGANVLT
TRBJ2-3 | - | TRBV4-3 | ASSLRLAGTHTDTQY
TRBJ2-7 | - | TRBV9 | ASSVEGGTGNEQY
TRBJ1-3 | few | TRBV19 | ASNDRHSGNTIY
TRBJ2-7 | - | TRBV12-3/TRBV12-4 | ASSLDVGQY
TRBJ1-6 | - | TRBV20-1 | SAIRDNGGSPLH
TRBJ2-7 | many | TRBV5-1 | ASSREGLLTYEQY
TRBJ2-7 | many | TRBV3-1 | ASSQRGEQY
TRBJ2-2 | many | TRBV6-5 | ASSYSTNTGELF
TRBJ2-3 | - | TRBV28 | ARKFRTVTDSTDTQY
TRBJ2-7 | many | TRBV20-1 | SARGQAYSYEQY
TRBJ2-3 | many | TRBV10-3 | ATQKTSGGTDTQY
TRBJ1-2 | many | TRBV7-2 | ASSPQPPDRGGGYT
TRBJ1-5 | many | TRBV7-2 | ASSFSGAMNQPQH
TRBJ1-6 | once | TRBV28 | ASSYGRQGLINSPLH
TRBJ2-3 | - | TRBV12-3/TRBV12-4 | ASSSGVLWTDTQY
TRBJ2-1 | many | TRBV7-2 | ASSSVMGLGIYNEQF
TRBJ2-2 | many | TRBV7-2 | ASSLEDSGELF
TRBJ2-1 | many | TRBV7-2 | ASTPLSGVGNEQF
TRBJ1-1 | many | TRBV7-2 | ASSLGGGGMTEAF
TRBJ1-3 | many | TRBV10-3 | ATQDGTGDLRGNTIY
TRBJ2-7 | many | TRBV28 | ASSSNPTGAYEQY
TRBJ2-1 | many | TRBV2 | ASSELAGGQLEQF
TRBJ2-5 | many | TRBV28 | ASSPRASGGAGETQY
TRBJ2-5 | many | TRBV7-9 | ASSPAGQGGSAQETQY